One and the same sample provided the 27 T cell receptor beta chains below, sequenced in a study of CD8 T cells in Susac syndrome (dated by TCRdb to the late 2010s). Library preparation was by the immunoSEQ multiplex PCR assay. RNA was extracted using the RNeasy kit, and about 0.45 to 1 microgram was reverse transcribed with random hexamers. TCRdb ran its own pipeline on the public reads, namely fastp trimming at Q25 and MiXCR clone calling, and kept in-frame beta chains. Every entry covers one CDR3 protein and lists the most common genes and DNA from its rows. The sample table holds 150,000 to 200,000 distinct CDR3 sequences, of which 94% were seen once. The top ten constitute approximately 0.094% of the sample. Material: CD4+ T cells from PBMCs. The receptors come from a human donor with multiple sclerosis.

The J gene is TRBJ2-1, the V gene TRBV9; 7 bases align to TRBD2. The CDR3 consists of 17 residues. V gave up 0 bases and J gave up 0 bases; unmatched junction bases: 6. Germline CDR1 reads SGDLS; CDR2 reads YYNGEE. The CDR3 DNA follows: TGTGCCAGCAGCGTAGTCCCAGCGGGGCACTCCTACAATGAGCAGTTCTTC. Amino acids: CASSVVPAGHSYNEQFF. The variable domain in full, completed from reference TRBV9 and TRBJ2-1, reads DSGVTQTPKHLITATGQRVTLRCSPRSGDLSVYWYQQSLDQGLQFLIQYYNGEERAKGNILERFSAQQFPDLHSELNLSSLELGDSALYFCASSVVPAGHSYNEQFFGPGTRLTVL.

The CDR3 here is CASSGGTSGGPYEQYF. In DNA, the CDR3 is TGTGCCAGCAGCGGAGGGACTAGCGGTGGGCCCTACGAGCAGTACTTC. This chain joins TRBV9 and TRBJ2-7, with 11 bases lining up with TRBD2. The CDR3 covers 16 residues. The J segment lost 2 bases and the V segment lost 3 bases, leaving 7 bases of the junction unmatched. Germline assignment: CDR1 SGDLS and CDR2 YYNGEE. The full variable domain, completed using reference TRBV9 and TRBJ2-7, is DSGVTQTPKHLITATGQRVTLRCSPRSGDLSVYWYQQSLDQGLQFLIQYYNGEERAKGNILERFSAQQFPDLHSELNLSSLELGDSALYFCASSGGTSGGPYEQYFGPGTRLTVT.

The chain couples TRBV20-1 to TRBJ1-4; D ambiguous. The CDR3 consists of 12 residues. Trimming shortened V by 5 bases and J by 8 bases, and 12 bases separated the two germline ends. The germline CDR1 and CDR2 sequences are DFQATT and SNEGSKA (reference sequence). The CDR3 DNA is TGCAGTGCTCTTCCTGGTGGGGAAAAACTGTTTTTT. It translates to CSALPGGEKLFF.

The chain is built from TRBV12-3 or TRBV12-4 and TRBJ1-1; 7 positions match TRBD1. J gave up 1 base and V 5 bases, and 10 bases lay outside the gene matches. The length of the CDR3 is 16 residues. CDR3 bases: TGTGCCAGCAGTAGCCGTCACAGGGGTGGGAACACTGAAGCTTTCTTT. Encoded protein: CASSSRHRGGNTEAFF.

The chain has TRBV3-1 and TRBJ2-3; no reliable D call. CDR3 length: 14 residues. Germline values: CDR1 LGHDT, CDR2 YNNKEL (reference sequence). V was trimmed by 1 base and J by 11 bases, leaving 16 bases between them. The CDR3 sequence: CASSQGSSDSEQYF. In nucleotides, the CDR3 is TGTGCCAGCAGCCAAGGAAGCTCTGATAGTGAGCAGTATTTT.

This sequence joins TRBV3-1 and TRBJ2-7, with D possibly TRBD2 on 6 matching bases. Trimming removed 3 bases from V and 1 base from J, with 10 bases in between. Germline loops: CDR1 LGHDT, CDR2 YNNKEL (reference sequence). The CDR3 length is 14 residues. The CDR3 protein is CASSHAGLSYEQYF. The CDR3 coding sequence is TGTGCCAGCAGCCACGCGGGATTGTCCTACGAGCAGTACTTC.

The CDR3, as DNA: TGTGCCAGCAGTTATGGACGGAACACCGGGGAGCTGTTTTTT. As protein: CASSYGRNTGELFF. The V call is TRBV6-2 or TRBV6-3, the J call TRBJ2-2; D gene unclear. CDR1 is MNHEY, CDR2 SVGEGT, per germline. Trimming cost V 3 bases and J 1 base, with 6 bases left between them. The CDR3 is made up of 14 amino acids.

The CDR3 spells CASSARVVPEQFF. In DNA, the CDR3 is TGTGCCAGCAGCGCAAGAGTCGTTCCTGAGCAGTTCTTC. V and J are TRBV14 and TRBJ2-1; D gene unclear. V was pared by 5 bases and J by 9 bases, with 14 bases between. CDR3 length: 13 residues. Germline V gene lookup returns CDR1 SGHDN and CDR2 FVKESK.

V gene TRBV7-8 combines with J gene TRBJ2-5, with 7 bases aligning to TRBD1. The germline CDR1 and CDR2 sequences are SGHVS and FQNEAQ. The CDR3 has 14 amino acids. The V segment lost 3 bases and the J segment 3 bases; nucleotides outside the gene matches: 4. The CDR3 here is CASSFDRAEETQYF. The CDR3 bases are TGTGCCAGCAGCTTCGACAGGGCGGAAGAGACCCAGTACTTC.

V is TRBV5-1 and J is TRBJ2-7, with TRBD1 identical over 7 bases. The V gene's germline CDR1 is SGHRS and CDR2 YFSETQ. This CDR3 is 16 amino acids long. Trimming at V came to 4 bases and at J to 2 bases, leaving 12 bases not matched to a gene. The CDR3 protein is CASSLLTGTVAYEQYF. The CDR3 DNA sequence: TGCGCCAGCAGCCTTCTCACCGGGACAGTGGCCTACGAGCAGTACTTC.

The sample holds one count of this clonotype. This chain connects TRBV5-1 to TRBJ2-2; TRBD1 agrees at 9 bases. Germline V lookup: CDR1 SGHRS, CDR2 YFSETQ. With 4 bases clipped from V and 2 bases from J, the junction kept 3 bases outside the gene matches. This CDR3 has 15 residues. The CDR3: CASSTGQGNTGELFF. The DNA of the CDR3 is TGCGCCAGCAGCACGGGACAGGGTAACACCGGGGAGCTGTTTTTT.

CDR3 loop: CASRGDSFGSPLHF. In nucleotides, the CDR3 is TGTGCCAGCAGAGGAGACAGTTTTGGTTCACCCCTCCACTTT. The V and J genes are TRBV2 and TRBJ1-6, with a tentative D call TRBD1 (5 bases). The ends were cut back, 6 bases at V and 9 bases at J, with 15 bases in the middle. The germline V gene has CDR1 SNHLY and CDR2 FYNNEI. The CDR3 sequence is 14 residues long.

The rearrangement uses TRBV29-1 and TRBJ1-1, with unresolved D. Trimming left V 6 bases short and J 1 base short, with 12 bases between. Germline CDR1 and CDR2: SQVTM and ANQGSEA. The CDR3 runs to 13 residues. The CDR3 loop reads CSVALHGNTEAFF. Written as DNA, the CDR3 is TGCAGCGTGGCCCTCCACGGGAACACTGAAGCTTTCTTT.

The chain couples TRBV7-9 to TRBJ2-1; D not certain. V was shortened by 8 bases and J by 2 bases, with 13 bases between the two germline ends. The V gene's germline CDR1 is SEHNR and CDR2 FQNEAQ (reference sequence). This CDR3 comprises 14 residues. CDR3 in amino acids: CASLTTGTYNEQFF. CDR3 sequence (DNA): TGTGCCAGCCTAACAACGGGTACCTACAATGAGCAGTTCTTC. Combining the CDR3 with reference TRBV7-9 and TRBJ2-1 gives the whole variable domain DTGVSQNPRHKITKRGQNVTFRCDPISEHNRLYWYRQTLGQGPEFLTYFQNEAQLEKSRLLSDRFSAERPKGSFSTLEIQRTEQGDSAMYLCASLTTGTYNEQFFGPGTRLTVL.

The rearrangement joins TRBV4-1 to TRBJ1-1; D possibly corresponds to TRBD1 (5 bases). The V end lost 5 bases, the J end lost 10 bases, and 23 bases lay between the germline ends. Germline CDR1 and CDR2: MGHRA and YSYEKL. The CDR3 sequence is 15 residues long. CDR3 in amino acids: CASSIRQLNDGGAFF. CDR3 bases: TGCGCCAGCAGCATCCGACAGCTCAACGACGGGGGAGCTTTCTTT.

The chain recombines TRBV6-6 with TRBJ1-5, with D maybe TRBD1 (5 bases). Trimming pared 6 bases from V and 7 bases from J, leaving 16 bases between. CDR1 is MNHNY, CDR2 SVGAGI, per germline (reference sequence). This CDR3 has 14 residues. The CDR3 spells CASRDGGVGQPQHF. In DNA form, the CDR3 reads TGTGCCAGCAGGGATGGGGGGGTTGGACAGCCCCAGCATTTT.

The genes are TRBV5-1 and TRBJ2-7; 7 bases are shared with TRBD1. This CDR3 spans 13 amino acids. Germline trimming cut 7 bases from V and 2 bases from J; bases unmatched to any gene: 6. Looked up from germline, CDR1 is SGHRS and CDR2 is YFSETQ. The CDR3 region is CASGKTGAYEQYF. The CDR3 nucleotides read TGCGCCAGCGGGAAAACAGGGGCCTACGAGCAGTACTTC.

The chain carries TRBV30 and TRBJ1-2, with D possibly matching TRBD1 (6 bases). The CDR3 length is 13 residues. Trimming took 2 bases from V and 10 from J, leaving 17 bases between them. Germline lookup yields CDR1 GTSNPN and CDR2 SVGIG (reference sequence). The CDR3 loop reads CAWSPGTQNDYTF. The CDR3 DNA is TGTGCCTGGAGTCCCGGGACACAAAACGACTACACCTTC.

The chain joins TRBV30 to TRBJ1-5, with TRBD1 matching 12 bases. Trimming took 5 bases from V and 6 from J; bases not matched to a gene: 11. Germline V lookup: CDR1 GTSNPN, CDR2 SVGIG (reference sequence). There are 16 residues in the CDR3. Written as DNA, the CDR3 is TGTGCCTGGGGGGACCCCGGGACAGGGGGCGTTCAGCCCCAGCATTTT. Translation gives CAWGDPGTGGVQPQHF.

This chain links TRBV15 with TRBJ2-3; perhaps TRBD1 as D (6 bases). V was pared by 4 bases and J by 1 base, with 12 bases between. The CDR3 length is 15 residues. From germline, CDR1 is LNHNV and CDR2 YYDKDF (reference sequence). The DNA for the CDR3 is TGTGCCACCAGCATCCCACAGGGAGGCACAGATACGCAGTATTTT. Translation: CATSIPQGGTDTQYF.

This chain joins TRBV28 and TRBJ1-1; tentative D call: TRBD1 (6 bases). Germline V gene lookup returns CDR1 MDHEN and CDR2 SYDVKM. The ends were cut back, 4 bases at V and 7 bases at J, with 10 bases in the middle. The CDR3 runs to 12 residues. The CDR3 here is CASSWGHGEAFF. The CDR3 DNA is TGTGCCAGCAGTTGGGGACATGGTGAAGCTTTCTTT.

The chain recombines TRBV6-2 or TRBV6-3 with TRBJ2-5; 8 bases are a match to TRBD1. The CDR3 is made up of 15 amino acids. V lost 2 bases to trimming and J lost 5 bases; unmatched junction nucleotides: 7. CDR1 is MNHEY and CDR2 is SVGEGT in the germline V gene. The CDR3 loop reads CASSYRPGGGETQYF. Written as DNA, the CDR3 is TGTGCCAGCAGTTACCGTCCAGGGGGCGGTGAGACCCAGTACTTC.

The CDR3 bases are TGTGCCAGCAGCGTTAGAGGGGAGAGCAATCAGCCCCAGCATTTT. Translation: CASSVRGESNQPQHF. The chain links TRBV7-2 to TRBJ1-5; a weak D match, TRBD1 (5 bases). Germline V gene lookup returns CDR1 SGHTA and CDR2 FQGNSA. The CDR3 is 15 amino acids. Trimming stripped 5 bases from V and 1 base from J, with 12 bases between.

The chain employs TRBV5-1 and TRBJ2-7; 7 positions match TRBD2. CDR1 is SGHRS and CDR2 is YFSETQ in the germline V gene. The V and J ends lost 4 bases and 2 bases, in that order; junction bases with no gene match: 9. The CDR3 has 15 residues. CDR3 in DNA: TGCGCCAGCAGCCTGAGGAGTGGGGGGGCCTACGAGCAGTACTTC. It yields the protein CASSLRSGGAYEQYF.

V gene TRBV4-2 combines with J gene TRBJ2-1, with D possibly TRBD2 on 6 matching bases. The length of the CDR3 is 13 residues. V lost 0 bases, J lost 10 bases, and 10 bases lay in between. Germline V gene data show CDR1 as LGHNA and CDR2 as YNFKEQ. The CDR3 loop is CASSQDPGVEQFF. Here the CDR3 DNA reads TGTGCCAGCAGCCAAGATCCGGGGGTAGAGCAGTTCTTC.

The chain employs TRBV29-1 and TRBJ2-1; D may be TRBD1 (6 bases). V dropped 1 base and J dropped 10 bases, with 14 bases sitting between them. CDR1 is SQVTM and CDR2 is ANQGSEA in the germline V gene. The CDR3 has 13 residues. Here the CDR3 reads CSVEGDTYIEQFF. The CDR3 DNA reads as TGCAGCGTTGAAGGGGACACATATATAGAGCAGTTCTTC.

The chain links TRBV19 to TRBJ2-3; the match to TRBD2 covers 8 bases. This CDR3 is 16 amino acids long. CDR1 is LNHDA, CDR2 SQIVND, per germline (reference sequence). After removal of 4 bases from V and 0 bases from J, the junction contained 6 bases not matched to a gene. The CDR3 DNA sequence: TGTGCCAGTAGTAACTACGGCGGGAGGAGCACAGATACGCAGTATTTT. Encoded protein: CASSNYGGRSTDTQYF. The complete variable domain, with remaining parts taken from reference TRBV19 and TRBJ2-3, reads DGGITQSPKYLFRKEGQNVTLSCEQNLNHDAMYWYRQDPGQGLRLIYYSQIVNDFQKGDIAEGYSVSREKKESFPLTVTSAQKNPTAFYLCASSNYGGRSTDTQYFGPGTRLTVL.